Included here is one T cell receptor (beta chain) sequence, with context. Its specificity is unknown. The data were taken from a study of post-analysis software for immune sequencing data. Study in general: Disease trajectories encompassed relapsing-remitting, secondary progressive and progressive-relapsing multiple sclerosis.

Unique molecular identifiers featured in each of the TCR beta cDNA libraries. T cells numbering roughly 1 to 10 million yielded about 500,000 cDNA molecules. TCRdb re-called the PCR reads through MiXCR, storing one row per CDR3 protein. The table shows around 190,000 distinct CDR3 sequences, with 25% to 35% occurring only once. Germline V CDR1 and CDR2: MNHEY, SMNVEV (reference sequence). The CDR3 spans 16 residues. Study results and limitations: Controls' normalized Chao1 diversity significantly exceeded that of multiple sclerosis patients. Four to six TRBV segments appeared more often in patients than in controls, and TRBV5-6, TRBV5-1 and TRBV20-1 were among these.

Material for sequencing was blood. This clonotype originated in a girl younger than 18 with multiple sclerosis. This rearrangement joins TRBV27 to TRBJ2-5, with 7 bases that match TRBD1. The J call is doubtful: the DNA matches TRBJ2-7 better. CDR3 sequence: CASSLSPGTADYEQYF. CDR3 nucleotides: TGTGCCAGCAGTTTATCCCCCGGGACAGCAGACTACGAGCAGTACTTC.